A single sample is the source of the 28 T cell receptor beta chains below, sequenced in a study of blood T cell repertoires in COVID-19. The table came from immunoSEQ multiplex PCR; TCRdb's copy has only in-frame clones and leaves some out. This table has more than 55,000 clones, about 77% appearing once. Sequenced material: peripheral blood. The receptors come from a man older than 75 with active or convalescent COVID-19.

The DNA of the CDR3 is TGCGCCAGCAGCAGGGAGACTAGCGGGGGTTTACCCGGGGAGCTGTTTTTT. Amino acid sequence: CASSRETSGGLPGELFF. The chain has TRBV5-1 and TRBJ2-2; 12 bases are a match to TRBD2. Germline V gives CDR1 SGHRS, CDR2 YFSETQ. The CDR3 runs 17 residues. The V gene end was trimmed by 4 bases and the J gene end by 6 bases; junction bases not matched to a gene: 10. The full variable domain, completed using reference TRBV5-1 and TRBJ2-2, is KAGVTQTPRYLIKTRGQQVTLSCSPISGHRSVSWYQQTPGQGLQFLFEYFSETQRNKGNFPGRFSGRQFSNSRSEMNVSTLELGDSALYLCASSRETSGGLPGELFFGEGSRLTVL.

This clone came up a few times. This chain links TRBV4-2 with TRBJ2-2, with 13 bases identical to TRBD2. The CDR3 sequence is 17 residues long. After removal of 4 bases from V and 7 bases from J, the junction contained 9 bases not matched to a gene. Germline values: CDR1 LGHNA, CDR2 YNFKEQ. CDR3 coding DNA: TGTGCCAGCAGCCCCGCGGGACTAGCGGGACTAGGCGGGGAGCTGTTTTTT. Translation: CASSPAGLAGLGGELFF.

This sequence joins TRBV5-1 and TRBJ2-3; no reliable D call. Germline CDR1 reads SGHRS; CDR2 reads YFSETQ. With 0 bases removed from V and 3 bases from J, the gap between germline ends came to 14 bases. The CDR3 is 16 amino acids. The CDR3 sequence is CASSLAIEIATDTQYF. The CDR3 nucleotides are TGCGCCAGCAGCTTGGCTATAGAAATCGCTACAGATACGCAGTATTTT.

DNA for the CDR3: TGTGCCAGCAGCCTTAGGACAGCCCTCGGCACAGATACGCAGTATTTT. Translating it yields CASSLRTALGTDTQYF. The rearrangement uses TRBV14 and TRBJ2-3, with a possible D match to TRBD1 (6 bases). This CDR3 is built from 16 residues. The V gene lost 4 bases and the J gene lost 1 base, with 15 bases spanning the gap. Germline assignment: CDR1 SGHDN and CDR2 FVKESK. Full variable domain (outside the CDR3, taken from reference TRBV14 and TRBJ2-3): EAGVTQFPSHSVIEKGQTVTLRCDPISGHDNLYWYRRVMGKEIKFLLHFVKESKQDESGMPNNRFLAERTGGTYSTLKVQPAELEDSGVYFCASSLRTALGTDTQYFGPGTRLTVL.

The chain recombines TRBV2 with TRBJ1-6, with 10 bases aligning to TRBD1. J lost 8 bases, V lost 4 bases, and 5 bases had no gene match. CDR1 is SNHLY, CDR2 FYNNEI, per germline. The CDR3 extends over 15 amino acids. In DNA form, the CDR3 reads TGTGCCAGCAGTGTCTGGGACAGGGGTTATTCACCCCTCCACTTT. It yields the protein CASSVWDRGYSPLHF.

Notes on this clone: The sample has other DNA sequences that encode this CDR3 too. CDR3 coding DNA: TGCGCCAGCAGCCTGGGGCTAGCGGGGGAGACAGATACGCAGTATTTT. Residues: CASSLGLAGETDTQYF. The chain couples TRBV5-1 to TRBJ2-3, with 10 positions matching TRBD2. The trim removed 4 bases at V and 3 bases at J, leaving 8 bases unmatched. The CDR3 has 16 residues. Germline V gene data show CDR1 as SGHRS and CDR2 as YFSETQ.

V is TRBV20-1 and J is TRBJ2-3; unclear D gene. This CDR3 contains 11 residues. Germline V gene data show CDR1 as DFQATT and CDR2 as SNEGSKA (reference sequence). The V end was cut by 5 bases, the J end by 6 bases, with 9 bases between. Here the CDR3 DNA reads TGCAGTGCTTCATGGGCGGATACGCAGTATTTT. It encodes CSASWADTQYF.

J is TRBJ1-1 and V is TRBV12-3 or TRBV12-4; the D is unclear. The V and J ends lost 3 bases and 7 bases respectively, with 9 bases between them. The CDR3 runs to 12 residues. CDR3 DNA: TGTGCCAGCAGTTTTTCGGTTAGTGAAGCTTTCTTT. Translating it yields CASSFSVSEAFF.

J is TRBJ2-7 and V is TRBV7-6; D perhaps matches TRBD1 (5 bases). CDR3 length: 15 residues. Trimming cost V 2 bases and J 3 bases, with 14 bases left between them. Per germline, CDR1 SGHVS and CDR2 FNYEAQ. This CDR3 reads CASSLRAGRDYEQYF. In DNA, the CDR3 is TGTGCCAGCAGCTTAAGGGCAGGGCGCGACTACGAGCAGTACTTC. Using reference TRBV7-6 and TRBJ2-7 for the parts outside the CDR3, the full variable domain is GAGVSQSPRYKVTKRGQDVALRCDPISGHVSLYWYRQALGQGPEFLTYFNYEAQQDKSGLPNDRFSAERPEGSISTLTIQRTEQRDSAMYRCASSLRAGRDYEQYFGPGTRLTVT.

The chain combines TRBV5-6 with TRBJ1-1; 11 bases map to TRBD1. CDR1 and CDR2 (germline): SGHDT, YYEEEE. The CDR3 loop spans 15 amino acids. V gave up 1 base and J gave up 10 bases; unmatched junction bases: 9. CDR3: CASSLWDRGFVVAFF. The CDR3 region has the DNA TGTGCCAGCAGCTTGTGGGACAGGGGGTTTGTCGTAGCTTTCTTT.

In its sample, this clone was seen a few times. This chain uses TRBV29-1 with TRBJ2-5, with 10 positions matching TRBD2. Germline CDR1 is SQVTM and CDR2 is ANQGSEA. The CDR3 runs 15 residues. V lost 4 bases, J lost 5 bases, and 10 bases stayed unmatched. The DNA of the CDR3 is TGCAGCGTTGTTGGTAGCGGGGGGTTTCGGGAGACCCAGTACTTC. Translated: CSVVGSGGFRETQYF.

This clone came up once. V usage is TRBV5-8 and J usage is TRBJ2-3, with 9 bases lining up with TRBD1. After removal of 7 bases from V and 2 bases from J, the junction contained 8 bases not matched to a gene. From germline, CDR1 is SGHTS and CDR2 YDEGEE. The CDR3 length is 15 residues. The CDR3 loop is CASSPTGGNTDTQYF. CDR3 DNA sequence: TGTGCCAGCTCCCCGACAGGGGGAAACACAGATACGCAGTATTTT.

V gene TRBV10-2 combines with J gene TRBJ1-2, with D perhaps TRBD1 (6 bases). Trimming stripped 8 bases from V and 2 bases from J, with 12 bases between. Looked up from germline, CDR1 is WSHSY and CDR2 is SAAADI. The CDR3 length is 13 residues. CDR3 nucleotides: TGCGCCAGCGTCGGACAGACGAACTATGGCTACACCTTC. This encodes CASVGQTNYGYTF.

The chain combines TRBV7-9 with TRBJ1-1; possibly TRBD1 for D (5 bases). Trimming left V 1 base short and J 0 bases short, with 12 bases between. Germline V lookup: CDR1 SEHNR, CDR2 FQNEAQ (reference sequence). This CDR3 is built from 16 residues. The CDR3 nucleotides are TGTGCCAGCAGCTTAGGGGGCAGTTTCGTGAACACTGAAGCTTTCTTT. Amino acid sequence: CASSLGGSFVNTEAFF.

This clone was seen a few times. The chain joins TRBV19 to TRBJ2-1; D uncertain. The V and J ends lost 1 base and 1 base respectively, with 5 bases between them. There are 14 residues in the CDR3. From germline, CDR1 is LNHDA and CDR2 SQIVND (reference sequence). The CDR3 DNA sequence: TGTGCCAGTAGTATAGCTAGGTCCTACAATGAGCAGTTCTTC. This encodes CASSIARSYNEQFF.

This chain uses TRBV24-1 with TRBJ2-3; tentative D call: TRBD2 (5 bases). The germline V gene has CDR1 KGHDR and CDR2 SFDVKD. Trimming took off 5 bases at V and 0 bases at J, with 14 bases between the two ends. The CDR3 spans 16 residues. CDR3: CATSAFQEGSTDTQYF. In DNA, the CDR3 is TGTGCCACCAGTGCATTTCAAGAGGGTAGCACAGATACGCAGTATTTT.

This clone was seen a few times. The V and J genes are TRBV6-5 and TRBJ1-1; TRBD1 matches at 8 bases. The trim removed 6 bases at V and 1 base at J, leaving 4 bases unmatched. From germline, CDR1 is MNHEY and CDR2 SVGAGI. This CDR3 comprises 14 residues. CDR3 nucleotides: TGTGCCAGCAGCACCGGGACAGGGAACACTGAAGCTTTCTTT. Protein product: CASSTGTGNTEAFF.

This clone appeared a single time. V and J are TRBV7-9 and TRBJ2-5, with unresolved D. The CDR3 extends over 14 amino acids. Germline-derived CDR1 and CDR2 are SEHNR and FQNEAQ (reference sequence). Deletions cut 3 bases from V and 2 bases from J, with 10 bases between. This CDR3 is CASSFTEKQETQYF. The CDR3 DNA reads as TGTGCCAGCAGCTTCACGGAGAAACAAGAGACCCAGTACTTC.

The chain's CDR3 is CASSNSPRSETQYF. The DNA of the CDR3 is TGTGCCAGTAGTAATAGTCCTAGAAGTGAGACCCAGTACTTC. This chain links TRBV19 with TRBJ2-5, with no clear D. CDR1 LNHDA and CDR2 SQIVND come from the germline V gene (reference sequence). Trimming removed 4 bases at V and 5 bases at J, with 14 bases between. The CDR3 length is 14 residues.

The chain couples TRBV12-3 or TRBV12-4 to TRBJ2-3, with 8 bases matching TRBD2. Trimming took 8 bases from V and 2 from J; bases not matched to a gene: 3. The CDR3 loop spans 13 amino acids. The CDR3 sequence is CASWREVTDTQYF. The CDR3 region has the DNA TGTGCCAGCTGGCGGGAGGTCACAGATACGCAGTATTTT.

The V call is TRBV3-1 (or the pseudogene TRBV3-2), the J call TRBJ1-1, with 7 bases that match TRBD1. There are 16 residues in the CDR3. Trimming removed 1 base from V and 5 bases from J; junction bases left unmatched: 10. Germline V gene data show CDR1 as LGHDT and CDR2 as YNNKEL (reference sequence). In DNA form, the CDR3 reads TGTGCCAGCAGCCAAGGCTCAGGGGGTTGGGGGACTGAAGCTTTCTTT. This sequence encodes CASSQGSGGWGTEAFF.

This rearrangement joins TRBV2 to TRBJ2-7; 11 bases are a match to TRBD2. The CDR3 has 15 amino acids. Trimming removed 8 bases from V and 6 bases from J; junction bases left unmatched: 12. Germline V gene data show CDR1 as SNHLY and CDR2 as FYNNEI. CDR3 amino acids: CASCLSGGAGGEQYF. The CDR3 DNA is TGTGCCAGCTGTCTTAGCGGGGGGGCCGGTGGCGAGCAGTACTTC.

V is TRBV6-6 and J is TRBJ2-4; a weak D match, TRBD1 (5 bases). The CDR3 is 15 residues long. Germline loops: CDR1 MNHNY, CDR2 SVGAGI (reference sequence). The V gene lost 0 bases and the J gene lost 5 bases, with 11 bases spanning the gap. Here the CDR3 DNA reads TGTGCCAGCAGTTACTCGGTAGGGGCGCAAAACATTCAGTACTTC. It is translated as CASSYSVGAQNIQYF.

J is TRBJ1-2 and V is TRBV5-6; no reliable D call. V lost 3 bases to trimming and J lost 3 bases, with 3 bases between them. CDR1 and CDR2 from the germline V gene are SGHDT and YYEEEE. This CDR3 is built from 11 residues. The CDR3 protein is CASSSYYGYTF. The DNA for the CDR3 is TGTGCCAGCAGCTCCTACTATGGCTACACCTTC.

The table lists this clone with a few counts. The chain combines TRBV19 with TRBJ1-2, with D possibly TRBD1 on 5 matching bases. CDR3 length equals 13 residues. The V end lost 3 bases, the J end lost 7 bases, and 12 bases lay between the germline ends. Germline loops: CDR1 LNHDA, CDR2 SQIVND (reference sequence). This CDR3 is CASSIARVGGYTF. CDR3 in DNA: TGTGCCAGTAGTATTGCCAGGGTGGGTGGCTACACCTTC.

The V call is TRBV3-1 (or the pseudogene TRBV3-2), the J call TRBJ2-7; TRBD2 is a possible D gene (7 bases). There are 14 residues in the CDR3. Germline V lookup: CDR1 LGHDT, CDR2 YNNKEL (reference sequence). Trimming took 1 base from V and 7 from J, leaving 14 bases between them. CDR3 bases: TGTGCCAGCAGCCAAGTCCGGGGGGCTTGGGAGCAGTACTTC. Its translation is CASSQVRGAWEQYF.

The chain is built from TRBV5-1 and TRBJ2-3; 11 positions match TRBD2. J gave up 2 bases and V 0 bases, and 2 bases lay outside the gene matches. CDR1 SGHRS and CDR2 YFSETQ come from the germline V gene. The CDR3 is made up of 16 amino acids. Here the CDR3 DNA reads TGCGCCAGCAGCTTGGGACTAGCGGGACTCACAGATACGCAGTATTTT. Translation gives CASSLGLAGLTDTQYF.

The DNA for the CDR3 is TGTGCCAGCAGCTTGAGAGGTCTGTCCGATCAGCCCCAGCATTTT. As protein: CASSLRGLSDQPQHF. The rearrangement joins TRBV5-5 to TRBJ1-5; D gene uncertain. The CDR3 length is 15 residues. Germline CDR1 reads SGHKS; CDR2 reads YYEKEE (reference sequence). The V and J ends lost 1 base and 5 bases respectively, with 13 bases between them.